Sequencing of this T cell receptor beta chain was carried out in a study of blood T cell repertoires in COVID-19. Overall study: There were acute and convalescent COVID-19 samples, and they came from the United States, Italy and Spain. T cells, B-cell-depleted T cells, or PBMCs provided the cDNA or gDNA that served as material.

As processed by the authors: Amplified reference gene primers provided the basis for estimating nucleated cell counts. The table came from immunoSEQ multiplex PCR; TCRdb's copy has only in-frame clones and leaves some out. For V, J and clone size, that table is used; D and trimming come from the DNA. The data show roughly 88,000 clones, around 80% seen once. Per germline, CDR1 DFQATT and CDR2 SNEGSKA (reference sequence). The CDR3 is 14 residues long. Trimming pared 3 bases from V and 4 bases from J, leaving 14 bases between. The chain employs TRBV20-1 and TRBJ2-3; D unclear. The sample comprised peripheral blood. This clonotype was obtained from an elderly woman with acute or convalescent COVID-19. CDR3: CSASTPSFADTQYF. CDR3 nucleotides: TGCAGTGCTAGTACGCCTAGTTTTGCAGATACGCAGTATTTT.